The 26 T cell receptor beta chains listed next were all sequenced from one sample in a study of blood T cell repertoires in COVID-19. The data were produced by immunoSEQ multiplex PCR, yet TCRdb's version contains in-frame clones alone and is incomplete. The table records fewer than 300,000 clones, approximately 90% of them present only once. Sequenced material: peripheral blood. The source is a man aged 30 to 39 with acute or convalescent COVID-19.

This clone has only one observation. CDR3 sequence (DNA): TGTGCCAGCAGCTTGGGGGAGGTCTATGGCTACACCTTC. Translating gives CASSLGEVYGYTF. The chain couples TRBV5-8 to TRBJ1-2; D remains unclear. The germline V gene has CDR1 SGHTS and CDR2 YDEGEE. The CDR3 sequence is 13 residues long. V lost 0 bases and J lost 4, with 7 bases in between. Together with reference TRBV5-8 and TRBJ1-2, the CDR3 gives the full variable domain: EAGVTQSPTHLIKTRGQQATLRCSPISGHTSVYWYQQALGLGLQFLLWYDEGEERNRGNFPPRFSGRQFPNYSSELNVNALELEDSALYLCASSLGEVYGYTFGSGTRLTVV.

The chain carries TRBV5-8 and TRBJ1-4, with unresolved D. V was trimmed by 4 bases and J by 2 bases, leaving 21 bases between them. CDR1 SGHTS and CDR2 YDEGEE come from the germline V gene. The length of the CDR3 is 18 residues. In nucleotides, the CDR3 is TGTGCCAGCAGCCGGGGTGCCCACAGTATCAGCACTAATGAAAAACTGTTTTTT. It translates to CASSRGAHSISTNEKLFF.

This chain joins TRBV3-1 (or the pseudogene TRBV3-2) and TRBJ2-1, with a tentative D call TRBD2 (6 bases). In germline, CDR1 is LGHDT, CDR2 YNNKEL (reference sequence). The CDR3 totals 16 residues. V lost 3 bases to trimming and J lost 3 bases, with 15 bases between them. Here the CDR3 reads CASSQAGSLVYNEQFF. As DNA, the CDR3 is TGTGCCAGCAGCCAGGCGGGGAGCCTCGTCTACAATGAGCAGTTCTTC.

The gene calls are TRBV30 and TRBJ1-1, with D uncertain. Germline V lookup: CDR1 GTSNPN, CDR2 SVGIG (reference sequence). This CDR3 region has 14 residues. Trimming left V 2 bases short and J 1 base short, with 11 bases between. CDR3 sequence reads: CAWSLGSTNTEAFF. CDR3 DNA: TGTGCCTGGAGTCTCGGGTCGACGAACACTGAAGCTTTCTTT.

This chain connects TRBV27 to TRBJ2-7, with 11 bases that match TRBD2. The CDR3 totals 15 residues. The V and J ends lost 5 bases and 5 bases, in that order; junction bases with no gene match: 8. CDR1 is MNHEY and CDR2 is SMNVEV in the germline V gene (reference sequence). CDR3 residues: CASSPRLAGTNEQYF. The CDR3 region has the DNA TGTGCCAGCAGTCCGAGACTAGCGGGAACCAACGAGCAGTACTTC.

The V gene is TRBV10-2, the J gene TRBJ2-3; 10 bases are shared with TRBD2. Unmatched junction bases numbered 8, after V lost 8 bases and J lost 6 bases. The CDR3 is 14 amino acids. The germline V gene encodes CDR1 WSHSY and CDR2 SAAADI. CDR3 sequence: CASSSGGALDTQYF. The DNA of the CDR3 is TGCGCCAGCTCCAGCGGGGGGGCCCTGGATACGCAGTATTTT.

The chain employs TRBV7-3 and TRBJ2-2, with D unresolved. The CDR3 runs to 14 residues. CDR1 is SGHTA, CDR2 FQGTGA, per germline. The V end was cut by 2 bases, the J end by 2 bases, with 6 bases between. The CDR3 nucleotides read TGTGCCAGCAGCTTAGCGGCAAACACCGGGGAGCTGTTTTTT. This gives the protein CASSLAANTGELFF.

V and J are TRBV6-5 and TRBJ1-2; 7 bases agree with TRBD1. Per germline, CDR1 MNHEY and CDR2 SVGAGI. The CDR3 runs 14 residues. The V segment lost 6 bases and the J segment 3 bases; nucleotides outside the gene matches: 7. The CDR3 DNA reads TGTGCCAGCAGCCTCGGACAGGACTACTATGGCTACACCTTC. Its translation is CASSLGQDYYGYTF.

CDR3 nucleotide sequence: TGTGCCAGTATGCCGACAGGGGAGTACGAGCAGTACTTC. This codes for CASMPTGEYEQYF. This sequence joins TRBV2 and TRBJ2-7, with TRBD1 identical over 8 bases. Germline values: CDR1 SNHLY, CDR2 FYNNEI. The CDR3 contains 13 residues. Trimming took 9 bases from V and 4 from J; bases not matched to a gene: 8.

Worth noting for this clone: At one end, the junction sequence differs from germline, possibly due to a read error. This sequence joins TRBV5-8 and TRBJ2-5; 7 bases are shared with TRBD2. Germline-derived CDR1 and CDR2 are SGHTS and YDEGEE. The CDR3 contains 16 residues. The CDR3 loop reads CVSSLGSSGGYETQYF. The CDR3 DNA reads as TGTGTCAGCAGCTTGGGGTCTAGCGGAGGGTACGAGACCCAGTACTTC.

The chain has TRBV30 and TRBJ2-7; perhaps TRBD1 as D (6 bases). Trimming stripped 4 bases from V and 3 bases from J, with 16 bases between. The CDR3 is 14 amino acids. In germline, CDR1 is GTSNPN, CDR2 SVGIG (reference sequence). The DNA for the CDR3 is TGTGCCTGGACCTCCCAAGGGACAAACTACGAGCAGTACTTC. Translated, it gives CAWTSQGTNYEQYF.

The chain combines TRBV28 with TRBJ2-7; D remains unclear. With 6 bases removed from V and 3 bases from J, the gap between germline ends came to 12 bases. Looked up from germline, CDR1 is MDHEN and CDR2 is SYDVKM. The CDR3 is 13 amino acids. As DNA, the CDR3 is TGTGCCAGCAGCCTCCGGGTTAACTACGAGCAGTACTTC. Amino acid sequence: CASSLRVNYEQYF.

Concerning this clone: This sample includes further DNA sequences coding for the same CDR3. The CDR3, as DNA: TGTGCCAGCAGTTTATCGACAGGCGGCTATGGCTACACCTTC. It is translated as CASSLSTGGYGYTF. This chain joins TRBV28 and TRBJ1-2; D is possibly TRBD1 (6 bases). The ends were cut back, 1 base at V and 4 bases at J, with 10 bases in the middle. The germline V gene has CDR1 MDHEN and CDR2 SYDVKM. The length of the CDR3 is 14 residues.

V and J are TRBV5-1 and TRBJ1-2; no definite D call. V lost 4 bases and J lost 0, with 10 bases in between. Germline assignment: CDR1 SGHRS and CDR2 YFSETQ. There are 14 residues in the CDR3. The DNA of the CDR3 is TGCGCCAGCAGCCCAAACTTGGCTAACTATGGCTACACCTTC. This codes for CASSPNLANYGYTF.

J is TRBJ1-2 and V is TRBV7-9; D is ambiguous. The CDR3 is made up of 14 amino acids. Trimming cost V 0 bases and J 3 bases, with 8 bases left between them. The germline V gene encodes CDR1 SEHNR and CDR2 FQNEAQ (reference sequence). CDR3 residues: CASSLALRDYGYTF. DNA of the CDR3: TGTGCCAGCAGCTTAGCCCTTCGGGACTATGGCTACACCTTC.

The chain is built from TRBV27 and TRBJ2-2; weak D call: TRBD1 (6 bases). The CDR3 contains 15 residues. Between the trimmed V and J ends, which lost 6 bases and 0 bases, there was a span of 11 bases. Germline lookup yields CDR1 MNHEY and CDR2 SMNVEV (reference sequence). The CDR3 DNA sequence: TGTGCCAGCAGGAAACAGGGATCGAACACCGGGGAGCTGTTTTTT. It encodes CASRKQGSNTGELFF.

The chain links TRBV6-6 to TRBJ2-7, with D perhaps matching TRBD1 (6 bases). CDR1 is MNHNY, CDR2 SVGAGI, per germline (reference sequence). The CDR3 covers 14 residues. Trimming removed 2 bases from V and 5 bases from J, with 13 bases in between. CDR3 in amino acids: CASSYATGSDEQYF. DNA of the CDR3: TGTGCCAGCAGTTACGCTACAGGGAGCGACGAGCAGTACTTC.

The chain recombines TRBV4-1 with TRBJ2-5, with a tentative D call TRBD2 (6 bases). CDR1 is MGHRA and CDR2 is YSYEKL in the germline V gene. The CDR3 loop spans 17 amino acids. V shed 0 bases and J shed 3 bases, with 17 bases lying between them. The CDR3 DNA follows: TGCGCCAGCAGCCAAGATACTATTAGGGGACTGGAAGAGACCCAGTACTTC. Its protein product is CASSQDTIRGLEETQYF.

On this clone: Germline is not matched at one junction end, which may reflect a read error. The chain's CDR3 is CASSYVRTASSEQYF. The CDR3 nucleotides are TGTGCCAGCAGTTACGTTAGGACAGCCTCCTCCGAGCAGTACTTC. The chain is built from TRBV6-5 and TRBJ2-7; D might be TRBD1 (6 bases). The CDR3 is made up of 15 amino acids. Per germline, CDR1 MNHEY and CDR2 SVGAGI.

V usage is TRBV6-5 and J usage is TRBJ2-4; tentatively, D is TRBD2 (6 bases). The germline gives CDR1 MNHEY, CDR2 SVGAGI. With 6 bases removed from V and 9 bases from J, the gap between germline ends came to 15 bases. The CDR3 loop spans 13 amino acids. CDR3: CASRLDGGSIQYF. CDR3 DNA sequence: TGTGCCAGCAGGCTGGATGGGGGGAGCATTCAGTACTTC.

As regards this clone: At the DNA level, this CDR3 is encoded by other sequences in the same sample as well. The chain has TRBV28 and TRBJ2-2, with unresolved D. Germline assignment: CDR1 MDHEN and CDR2 SYDVKM. This CDR3 is built from 13 residues. V was cut by 3 bases and J by 1 base, with 3 bases left in between. The CDR3 loop is CASSFQNTGELFF. For the CDR3, the DNA is TGTGCCAGCAGTTTTCAGAACACCGGGGAGCTGTTTTTT.

This chain links TRBV27 with TRBJ1-2; 10 nucleotides line up with TRBD1. Per the germline V gene, CDR1 is MNHEY and CDR2 is SMNVEV (reference sequence). This CDR3 comprises 14 residues. The V gene end was trimmed by 1 base and the J gene end by 6 bases; junction bases not matched to a gene: 2. CDR3 residues: CASSLFDRGHGYTF. CDR3 nucleotides: TGTGCCAGCAGTTTATTTGACAGGGGGCATGGCTACACCTTC.

This clone was detected once. One end of the junction varies from germline; a read error may be responsible. The V call is TRBV3-1 (or the pseudogene TRBV3-2), the J call TRBJ1-2; possible D gene TRBD1, 6 bases. This CDR3 contains 14 residues. CDR1 is LGHDT and CDR2 is YNNKEL in the germline V gene (reference sequence). This chain's CDR3 is CVSSPYRAPHGYTF. In nucleotides, the CDR3 is TGTGTCAGCAGCCCTTACAGGGCTCCCCATGGCTACACCTTC.

V and J are TRBV12-3 or TRBV12-4 and TRBJ1-2, with D hard to call. CDR3 length: 12 residues. Trimming shortened V by 5 bases and J by 2 bases, and 6 bases separated the two germline ends. CDR3 coding DNA: TGTGCCAGCAGTAACAGAAACTATGGCTACACCTTC. This translates into CASSNRNYGYTF.

The chain joins TRBV19 to TRBJ1-5; D is ambiguous. In germline, CDR1 is LNHDA, CDR2 SQIVND (reference sequence). Trimming removed 7 bases at V and 5 bases at J, with 18 bases between. CDR3 length: 15 residues. CDR3 nucleotide sequence: TGTGCCAGTAATCTTCGACCAGGTAGTCATCAGCCCCAGCATTTT. Residues: CASNLRPGSHQPQHF. The whole variable domain, remainder taken from reference TRBV19 and TRBJ1-5, is DGGITQSPKYLFRKEGQNVTLSCEQNLNHDAMYWYRQDPGQGLRLIYYSQIVNDFQKGDIAEGYSVSREKKESFPLTVTSAQKNPTAFYLCASNLRPGSHQPQHFGDGTRLSIL.

In regard to this clone: The sample has other DNA sequences that encode this CDR3 too. V and J are TRBV3-1 (or the pseudogene TRBV3-2) and TRBJ2-7, with 14 bases aligning to TRBD2. The CDR3 consists of 16 residues. V dropped 4 bases and J dropped 4; count of bases not matched to a gene: 6. CDR1 LGHDT and CDR2 YNNKEL come from the germline V gene (reference sequence). As DNA, the CDR3 is TGTGCCAGCAGCCTCGGACTAGCGGGAGGTGGTTACGAGCAGTACTTC. Its translation is CASSLGLAGGGYEQYF.